A selection of T cell receptor beta chains follows, all from one sample in a study of shared clonotypes between healthy human individuals. Sequencing was performed with immunoSEQ multiplex PCR; in TCRdb, only in-frame clones are kept and a portion is missing. Altogether 2 million to 2.5 million clones are present, approximately 93% being singletons, with the ten largest covering 0.39%. Sequencing was performed on naive CD4+ T cells from PBMCs. These receptors were collected from a man aged 18 to 29 in good health. Some clones in this sample may be carry-over from other donors' samples. Both conserved end residues are part of each CDR3. Fields, in order: J gene, D gene, clone size, V gene, CDR3 protein, CDR3 DNA. A D gene is named only where the DNA matches it firmly. Not all rows give a size; the values are once, few, many and, for expanded clones, a class.

TRBJ2-7 TRBD1 - TRBV5-1 CASTQGDSSYEQYF TGCGCCAGCACCCAGGGGGACAGTTCCTACGAGCAGTACTTC
TRBJ2-3 - - TRBV5-4 CASSLGGTGENTQYF TGTGCCAGCAGCTTGGGAGGGACCGGGGAGAATACGCAGTATTTT
TRBJ2-2 - - TRBV5-1 CASSVSDTGELFF TGCGCCAGCAGTGTCTCGGACACCGGGGAGCTGTTTTTT
TRBJ1-1 TRBD1 few TRBV10-3 CAITRDRESEAFF TGTGCCATCACCCGGGACAGGGAGTCTGAAGCTTTCTTT
TRBJ2-1 TRBD2 - TRBV9 CASSVSGAGAYEQFF TGTGCCAGCAGCGTTTCTGGAGCGGGGGCCTATGAGCAGTTCTTC
TRBJ1-5 - - TRBV11-2 CASSQRTLTGRSEPQHF TGTGCCAGCAGCCAACGAACCCTGACCGGGCGCTCGGAGCCCCAGCATTTT
TRBJ2-3 - - TRBV7-9 CASSLFGAVTDTQYF TGTGCCAGCAGCTTATTCGGGGCAGTCACAGATACGCAGTATTTT
TRBJ1-2 - - TRBV4-1 CASSQDVTDEKSYTF TGCGCCAGCAGCCAAGATGTAACGGATGAGAAAAGCTACACCTTC
TRBJ2-3 - - TRBV6-5 CASGPEFGTDTQYF TGTGCCAGCGGCCCGGAGTTTGGCACAGATACGCAGTATTTT
TRBJ2-7 TRBD1 - TRBV2 CASNDRGPGEQYF TGTGCCAGCAACGACAGGGGGCCTGGAGAGCAGTACTTC
TRBJ2-3 TRBD2 - TRBV7-2 CASSLAGAGVSDTQYF TGTGCCAGCAGCTTAGCGGGTGCGGGAGTTTCAGATACGCAGTATTTT
TRBJ1-1 TRBD1 - TRBV2 CASIRQGFTEAFF TGTGCCAGCATCCGACAGGGCTTTACTGAAGCTTTCTTT
TRBJ2-1 - - TRBV14 CASSQGKQGEFF TGTGCCAGCAGCCAAGGGAAACAGGGAGAGTTCTTC